The 8 T cell receptor beta chains reported below all come from one sample, sequenced in a study of T cells in women clearing cervical HPV infection. The assay was immunoSEQ multiplex PCR, and TCRdb's table has in-frame clones only and misses some. Its clone listing holds some 16,000 clones. Material for sequencing was blood buffy coat. The receptors here all came from a woman aged 18 to 75 with a cervical HPV16 infection that either progressed to CIN3+ or cleared (not recorded which).

Details on this clone: The read stops 3 residues short of the end of the CDR3; the missing end is completed from the germline J gene. This sequence joins TRBV20-1 and TRBJ2-2, with 12 positions matching TRBD2. The length of the CDR3 is 15 residues. The V gene's germline CDR1 is DFQATT and CDR2 SNEGSKA (reference sequence). V gave up 3 bases and J gave up 4 bases; unmatched junction bases: 3. The sequenced part of the CDR3 DNA is TGCAGTGCTAGGCGACTAGCGGGAGCCACCGGGGAG. It yields the protein CSARRLAGATGE. The whole CDR3 sequence is CSARRLAGATGELFF.

A note on this clone: From the germline J gene comes the end of the CDR3, since the read stops 3 residues before it. V is TRBV20-1 and J is TRBJ1-6; D perhaps matches TRBD1 (6 bases). This CDR3 contains 16 residues. V was shortened by 7 bases and J by 5 bases, with 21 bases between the two germline ends. CDR1 is DFQATT, CDR2 SNEGSKA, per germline (reference sequence). CDR3 bases read: TGCAGTGTAGAGAATTCGGGACATTGGGATAATTCACCC. Its translation is CSVENSGHWDNSP. The whole CDR3 sequence is CSVENSGHWDNSPLHF.

In terms of frequency, this clone is medium-sized. The read terminates 3 residues before the CDR3 end, so the remaining end is supplied by the germline J gene. The chain employs TRBV19 and TRBJ2-1, with 8 bases that match TRBD1. CDR1 is LNHDA, CDR2 SQIVND, per germline (reference sequence). The CDR3 is 14 residues long. The junction had 4 bases not matched to a gene; V was cut back by 3 bases and J by 6 bases. Partial CDR3 DNA: TGTGCCAGTAGTATTCGAGGACAGGGCAATGAG. Translation gives CASSIRGQGNE. The full CDR3 protein reads CASSIRGQGNEQFF.

Measured by frequency, this clone is medium-sized. The CDR3 end falls 3 residues outside the read, so it is completed with the germline J gene. The V call is TRBV5-1, the J call TRBJ2-2; perhaps TRBD2 as D (5 bases). This CDR3 is built from 14 residues. Germline V gene lookup returns CDR1 SGHRS and CDR2 YFSETQ. With 7 bases removed from V and 0 bases from J, the gap between germline ends came to 10 bases. CDR3 bases read: TGCGCCAGCGGGAGACTAACGAACACCGGGGAG. Translation: CASGRLTNTGE. The full CDR3 protein is CASGRLTNTGELFF.

Details on this clone: The read is 3 residues too short to cover the CDR3 end, so that end is filled in from the germline J gene. This rearrangement joins TRBV6-1 to TRBJ2-5, with TRBD2 matching 9 bases. This CDR3 contains 16 residues. The germline gives CDR1 MNHNS, CDR2 SASEGT. With V trimmed by 1 base and J by 1 base, 4 bases remained unmatched. The chain's CDR3 is CASSEEGSGGQETQYF. The part of the CDR3 DNA that was read is TGTGCCAGCAGTGAAGAAGGTAGCGGGGGCCAAGAGACC.

With regard to this clone: The missing CDR3 end, 3 residues past where the read stops, is filled in from the germline J gene. The chain links TRBV6-1 to TRBJ2-7; perhaps TRBD1 as D (6 bases). This CDR3 has 13 residues. Trimming stripped 4 bases from V and 5 bases from J, with 12 bases between. Germline lookup yields CDR1 MNHNS and CDR2 SASEGT. CDR3 sequence reads: CASSGDNRDEQYF. The sequenced part of the CDR3 DNA is TGTGCCAGCAGTGGGGACAATCGGGACGAG.

Details on this clone: The read gets to within 3 residues of the CDR3 end, and the germline J gene fills in the rest. V is TRBV10-3 and J is TRBJ1-3, with D hard to call. With 11 bases removed from V and 0 bases from J, the gap between germline ends came to 11 bases. Per germline, CDR1 ENHRY and CDR2 SYGVKD. The CDR3 is made up of 13 amino acids. The CDR3 loop reads CALASPSGNTIYF. CDR3 bases read: TGTGCCCTCGCGTCGCCCTCTGGAAACACC.

On this clone: Germline and junction disagree at one end, which may indicate a read error. The read comes to an end 3 residues before the CDR3 does, leaving the germline J gene to fill in the end. The chain couples TRBV20-1 to TRBJ2-5; D possibly corresponds to TRBD2 (6 bases). The CDR3 sequence is 19 residues long. The V gene's germline CDR1 is DFQATT and CDR2 SNEGSKA (reference sequence). Incomplete CDR3 DNA: TGCGGTGCTAGAGATTCACGGGCAAATAGCGGTCAAGCCCAAGAGACC. It codes for CGARDSRANSGQAQET. In full, the CDR3 is CGARDSRANSGQAQETQYF.